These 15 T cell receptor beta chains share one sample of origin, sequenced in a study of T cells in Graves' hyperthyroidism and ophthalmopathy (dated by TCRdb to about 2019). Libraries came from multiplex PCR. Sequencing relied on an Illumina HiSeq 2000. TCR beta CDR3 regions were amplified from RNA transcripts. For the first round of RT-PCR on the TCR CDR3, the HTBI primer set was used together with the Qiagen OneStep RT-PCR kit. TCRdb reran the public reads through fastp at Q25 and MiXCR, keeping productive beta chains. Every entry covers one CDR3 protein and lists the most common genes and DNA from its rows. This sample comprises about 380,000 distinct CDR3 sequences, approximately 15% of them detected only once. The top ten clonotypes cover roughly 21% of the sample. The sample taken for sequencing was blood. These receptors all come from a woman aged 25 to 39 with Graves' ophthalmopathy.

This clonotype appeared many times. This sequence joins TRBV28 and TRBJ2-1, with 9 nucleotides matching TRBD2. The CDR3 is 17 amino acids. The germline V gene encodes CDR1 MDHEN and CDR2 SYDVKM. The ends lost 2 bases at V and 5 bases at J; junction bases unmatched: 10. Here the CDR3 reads CASSLPPRGGGDNEQFF. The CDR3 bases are TGTGCCAGCAGTTTACCCCCCCGGGGCGGGGGGGACAATGAGCAGTTCTTC.

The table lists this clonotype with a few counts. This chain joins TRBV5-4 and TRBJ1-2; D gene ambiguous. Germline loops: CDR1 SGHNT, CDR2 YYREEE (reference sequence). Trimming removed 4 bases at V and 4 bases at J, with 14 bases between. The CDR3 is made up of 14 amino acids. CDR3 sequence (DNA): TGTGCCAGCAGCGGCAGAGACATACCCTATGGCTACACCTTC. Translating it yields CASSGRDIPYGYTF.

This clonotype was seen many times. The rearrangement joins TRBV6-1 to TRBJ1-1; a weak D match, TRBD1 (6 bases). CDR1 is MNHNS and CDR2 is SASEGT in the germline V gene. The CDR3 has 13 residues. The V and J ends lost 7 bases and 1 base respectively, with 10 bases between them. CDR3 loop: CASTEDRNTEAFF. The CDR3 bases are TGTGCCAGCACCGAGGACAGGAACACTGAAGCTTTCTTT.

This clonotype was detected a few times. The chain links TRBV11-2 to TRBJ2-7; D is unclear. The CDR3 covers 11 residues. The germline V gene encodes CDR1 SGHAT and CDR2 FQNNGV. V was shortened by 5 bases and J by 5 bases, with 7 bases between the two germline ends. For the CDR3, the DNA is TGTGCCAGCAGCCCCCAGGACGAGCAGTACTTC. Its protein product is CASSPQDEQYF.

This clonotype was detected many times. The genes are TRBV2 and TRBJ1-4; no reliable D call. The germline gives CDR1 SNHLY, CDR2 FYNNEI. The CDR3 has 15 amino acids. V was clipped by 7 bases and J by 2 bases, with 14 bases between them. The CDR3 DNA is TGTGCCAGCACGGCCTACTCTGGGACTAATGAAAAACTGTTTTTT. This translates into CASTAYSGTNEKLFF.

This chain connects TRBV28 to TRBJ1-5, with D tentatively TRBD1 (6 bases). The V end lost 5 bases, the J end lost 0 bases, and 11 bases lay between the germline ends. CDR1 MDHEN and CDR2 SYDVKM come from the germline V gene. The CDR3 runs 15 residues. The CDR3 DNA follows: TGTGCCAGCAGTACACAGGGAATTAGCAATCAGCCCCAGCATTTT. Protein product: CASSTQGISNQPQHF.

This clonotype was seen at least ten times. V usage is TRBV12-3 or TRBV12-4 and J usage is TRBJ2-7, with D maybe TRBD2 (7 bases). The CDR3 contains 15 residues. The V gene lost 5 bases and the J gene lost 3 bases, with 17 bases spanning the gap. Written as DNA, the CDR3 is TGTGCCAGCAGTCAACCGACGGGGGGCCTCTACGAGCAGTACTTC. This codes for CASSQPTGGLYEQYF.

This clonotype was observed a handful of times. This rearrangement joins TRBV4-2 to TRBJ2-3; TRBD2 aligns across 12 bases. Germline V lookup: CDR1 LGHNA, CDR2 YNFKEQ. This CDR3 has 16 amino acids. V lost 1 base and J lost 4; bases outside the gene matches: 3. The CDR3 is CASSQAPSGGADTQYF. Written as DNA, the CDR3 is TGTGCCAGCAGCCAAGCCCCTAGCGGGGGGGCAGATACGCAGTATTTT.

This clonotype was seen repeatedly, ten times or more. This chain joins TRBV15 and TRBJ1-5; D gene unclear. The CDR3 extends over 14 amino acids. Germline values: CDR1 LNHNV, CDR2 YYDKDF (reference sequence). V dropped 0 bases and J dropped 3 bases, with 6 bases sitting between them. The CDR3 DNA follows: TGTGCCACCAGCAGAGAGGGATACAATCAGCCCCAGCATTTT. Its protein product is CATSREGYNQPQHF.

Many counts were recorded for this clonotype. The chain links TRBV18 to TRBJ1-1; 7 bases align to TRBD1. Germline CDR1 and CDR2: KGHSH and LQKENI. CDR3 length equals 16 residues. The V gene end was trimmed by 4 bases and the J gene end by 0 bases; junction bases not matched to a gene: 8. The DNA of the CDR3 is TGTGCCAGCTCACTCCGACAGGGCCTCATGAACACTGAAGCTTTCTTT. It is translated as CASSLRQGLMNTEAFF.

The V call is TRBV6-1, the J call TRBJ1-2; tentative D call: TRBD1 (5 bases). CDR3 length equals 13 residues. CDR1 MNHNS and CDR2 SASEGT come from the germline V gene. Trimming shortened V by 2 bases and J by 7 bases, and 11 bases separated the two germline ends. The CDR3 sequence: CASSESKGVGYTF. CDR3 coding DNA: TGTGCCAGCAGTGAAAGCAAAGGGGTTGGCTACACCTTC.

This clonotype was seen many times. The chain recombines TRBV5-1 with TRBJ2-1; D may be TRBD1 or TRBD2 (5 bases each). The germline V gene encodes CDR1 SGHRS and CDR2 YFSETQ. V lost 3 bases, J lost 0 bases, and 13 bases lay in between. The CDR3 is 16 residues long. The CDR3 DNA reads TGCGCCAGCAGCTACGGGGACGGCAGCTCCTACAATGAGCAGTTCTTC. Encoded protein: CASSYGDGSSYNEQFF.

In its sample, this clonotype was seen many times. Written as DNA, the CDR3 is TGTGCCAGCAGCTACACCCCGGTAACGTCTCGAGGCACAGATACGCAGTATTTT. Amino acid sequence: CASSYTPVTSRGTDTQYF. The rearrangement links TRBV28 to TRBJ2-3; D gene unclear. V was pared by 6 bases and J by 1 base, with 23 bases between. The CDR3 length is 18 residues. Germline loops: CDR1 MDHEN, CDR2 SYDVKM.

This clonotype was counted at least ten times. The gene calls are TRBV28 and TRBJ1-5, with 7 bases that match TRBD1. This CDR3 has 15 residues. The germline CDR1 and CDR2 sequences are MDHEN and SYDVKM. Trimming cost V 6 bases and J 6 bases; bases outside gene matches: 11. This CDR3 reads CASRGLAGGRQPQHF. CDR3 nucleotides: TGTGCCAGCAGGGGGCTGGCAGGGGGTCGTCAGCCCCAGCATTTT.

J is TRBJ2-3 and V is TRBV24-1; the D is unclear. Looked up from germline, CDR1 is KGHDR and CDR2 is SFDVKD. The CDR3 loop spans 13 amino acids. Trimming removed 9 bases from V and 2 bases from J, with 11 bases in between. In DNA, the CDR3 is TGTGCCACCGGGAAGGAAGTCACAGATACGCAGTATTTT. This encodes CATGKEVTDTQYF.